A single sample gave rise to the 3 T cell receptor beta chains below, sequenced in a study of blood T cells in healthy people across ages. A sample-barcoded 5' primer and a J-beta primer mix were used in a second PCR of about 7 to 12 cycles. TCRdb called the 5' RACE reads again in MiXCR, with one record for every CDR3 protein. Among around 900,000 distinct CDR3 sequences, about 30% were seen once, and the ten largest hold around a sixth. The specimen sequenced was blood. The origin of the receptors is a woman of 80 years or more in good health.

Note on this clonotype: A junction end diverges from the germline sequence, so it may reflect a read error. This sequence joins TRBV20-1 and TRBJ2-1, with a tentative D call TRBD2 (6 bases). CDR3 length equals 14 residues. From germline, CDR1 is DFQATT and CDR2 SNEGSKA (reference sequence). Here the CDR3 reads CSAQRARSYNEQVF. CDR3 in DNA: TGCAGTGCTCAGCGGGCGAGGTCCTACAATGAGCAGGTCTTC.

This clonotype has a count of ten or more. The genes are TRBV7-2 and TRBJ2-1; the match to TRBD2 covers 8 bases. The CDR3 is made up of 17 amino acids. Germline V gene lookup returns CDR1 SGHTA and CDR2 FQGNSA. V shed 4 bases, J shed 9 bases, and the junction held 17 bases outside the gene matches. CDR3 loop: CASSWDVRAGAGGEQFF. For the CDR3, the DNA is TGTGCCAGCAGCTGGGATGTGCGAGCGGGGGCCGGAGGTGAGCAGTTCTTC.

This rearrangement joins TRBV18 to TRBJ2-3; D remains unclear. Trimming removed 7 bases from V and 6 bases from J, with 11 bases in between. CDR3 length equals 12 residues. The germline V gene encodes CDR1 KGHSH and CDR2 LQKENI. The CDR3 DNA is TGTGCCAGCTACAATCTGTGGGATACGCAGTATTTT. This gives the protein CASYNLWDTQYF. Full variable domain (outside the CDR3, taken from reference TRBV18 and TRBJ2-3): NAGVMQNPRHLVRRRGQEARLRCSPMKGHSHVYWYRQLPEEGLKFMVYLQKENIIDESGMPKERFSAEFPKEGPSILRIQQVVRGDSAAYFCASYNLWDTQYFGPGTRLTVL.